This TCR beta chain was captured by sequencing in a study of beta chain features in type 1 diabetes. Germline loops: CDR1 SGHNT, CDR2 YYREEE (reference sequence). Trimming shortened V by 4 bases and J by 2 bases, and 12 bases separated the two germline ends. The CDR3 extends over 14 amino acids. The entirety of the isolated RNA underwent reverse transcription, so expressed TCRB transcripts were sequenced. The assay was immunoSEQ multiplex PCR, and TCRdb's table has in-frame clones only and misses some. Among around 340,000 clones listed, about 20% were seen once. A heparinised blood draw that averaged around 100 mL was obtained once from each donor. Sorting with CD45RO/CCR7/CD25/CD127/CD95/CD27 yielded naive, central memory, regulatory and stem-like memory CD4+ cells. This clone occurred a few times. The antigen is unknown. The study, taken as a whole, reports: A closer apparent resemblance between naive, central memory and Treg TCRB repertoires was seen in patients than in healthy donors.

The chain links TRBV5-4 to TRBJ2-5, with a tentative D call TRBD2 (7 bases). The sequencing input was naive CD4+ T cells from blood. The sequence derives from a woman aged 18-29 years in good health. The CDR3 DNA reads as TGTGCCAGCAGCCCGGGGGGCCCTCAAGAGACCCAGTACTTC. It translates to CASSPGGPQETQYF.